The entry below gives a single TCR beta chain sequence along with its context. Its antigen is as yet unknown. The data derive from a study of CD8+CD57+ T cells in acquired aplastic anemia. Study-wide context: Yields of DNA that came from sorted CD4+ and CD8+ cells averaged approximately 3.2 ug.

Notes on the study in general: Any difference that existed in CD8+ Simpson's diversity between patients and controls was not significant. The same twenty-nine CD8+ CDR3 sequences occurred in patients and in controls.

The CDR3 sequence is 16 residues long. CDR1 and CDR2 (germline): SGDLS, YYNGEE. Trimming pared 0 bases from V and 3 bases from J, leaving 15 bases between. Only patients with CD8+CD57+ cell expansion on flow cytometry were chosen for sequencing. Patients were untreated when blood was sampled. It was genomic DNA that served as the template for profiling TCR beta VDJ and CDR3. MiXCR, applied by TCRdb to the reads, yields one record per CDR3 protein. The sample lists 100,000 to 150,000 distinct CDR3 sequences, 30% to 45% occurring once. The sample comprised sorted CD4+, CD8+, or CD8+CD57+ T cells (not recorded which) from PBMCs. The J gene is TRBJ1-1, the V gene TRBV9; D gene ambiguous. The TCR sequence derives from a human donor with aplastic anemia. The CDR3 nucleotides read TGTGCCAGCAGCGTAGTACGAGAACTGGTGGACACTGAAGCTTTCTTT. This translates into CASSVVRELVDTEAFF.